Sequencing of this T cell receptor beta chain was carried out in a study of blood T cell repertoires in COVID-19. Study background: Samples taken during acute and convalescent COVID-19 were collected in the United States, Italy and Spain.

TCRdb's table, derived via immunoSEQ multiplex PCR, lists solely in-frame clones and lacks some. The sample lists some 220,000 clones, around 84% occurring once. Sequencing was carried out using peripheral blood. The source of this sequence is a human donor in a cohort sampled during active COVID-19.

The CDR3 is CATSSRRRDEQFF. CDR3 bases: TGTGCCACCAGCAGTAGAAGGAGGGATGAGCAGTTCTTC. V is TRBV15 and J is TRBJ2-1; maybe TRBD2 (6 bases). The length of the CDR3 is 13 residues. Germline-derived CDR1 and CDR2 are LNHNV and YYDKDF (reference sequence). V was clipped by 3 bases and J by 8 bases, with 11 bases between them.